A single sample gave rise to the 26 T cell receptor beta chains below, sequenced in a study of cytomegalovirus exposure and HLA in healthy donors. Researchers ran the PCR with 60 Vbeta and 13 Jbeta primers. The protocol was immunoSEQ multiplex PCR, while the TCRdb copy is restricted to in-frame clones and leaves out a portion. Of 150,000 to 200,000 clones in the sample, about three quarters were seen once. The sample was PBMCs. Receptors originate from a woman between 40 and 55 years old in good health and CMV-seropositive.

The gene calls are TRBV19 and TRBJ1-1; the match to TRBD1 covers 7 bases. V lost 4 bases and J lost 1; bases outside the gene matches: 3. The CDR3 has 14 residues. Germline CDR1 and CDR2: LNHDA and SQIVND (reference sequence). DNA for the CDR3: TGTGCCAGTAGTAGGACAGGTTCGAACACTGAAGCTTTCTTT. This encodes CASSRTGSNTEAFF.

This rearrangement joins TRBV28 to TRBJ1-1; 11 bases align to TRBD1. Germline V gene lookup returns CDR1 MDHEN and CDR2 SYDVKM. The junction had 13 bases not matched to a gene; V was cut back by 6 bases and J by 7 bases. The CDR3 contains 16 residues. As DNA, the CDR3 is TGTGCCAGCAGCCATCCCAGGACAGGGGGCTTTGATGAAGCTTTCTTT. Translation: CASSHPRTGGFDEAFF.

The chain has TRBV5-1 and TRBJ2-1; 9 positions agree with TRBD1. The germline V gene encodes CDR1 SGHRS and CDR2 YFSETQ. The CDR3 length is 15 residues. V shed 0 bases, J shed 6 bases, and the junction held 4 bases outside the gene matches. In DNA, the CDR3 is TGCGCCAGCAGCTTGGACGGACAGGGGAGCAATGAGCAGTTCTTC. It encodes CASSLDGQGSNEQFF.

The chain employs TRBV6-5 and TRBJ1-1, with TRBD1 as a possible D gene (6 bases). The germline V gene encodes CDR1 MNHEY and CDR2 SVGAGI. Trimming pared 5 bases from V and 5 bases from J, leaving 15 bases between. The CDR3 extends over 14 amino acids. The CDR3 bases are TGTGCCAGCAGTATTCTTACAGGGCTAACTGAAGCTTTCTTT. Amino acids: CASSILTGLTEAFF.

The chain employs TRBV15 and TRBJ2-5; possibly TRBD1 for D (6 bases). The last part of the DNA fits TRBJ2-7 better; the J call may be wrong. The germline gives CDR1 LNHNV, CDR2 YYDKDF (reference sequence). This CDR3 has 22 amino acids. The CDR3 sequence: CATSRDPGGIGVWGHEIYEQYF. The DNA for the CDR3 is TGTGCCACCAGCAGAGATCCTGGGGGTATAGGGGTTTGGGGGCACGAAATCTACGAGCAGTACTTC.

The chain recombines TRBV10-3 with TRBJ2-1, with a weak D call TRBD2 (5 bases). Germline loops: CDR1 ENHRY, CDR2 SYGVKD. The length of the CDR3 is 15 residues. V was clipped by 5 bases and J by 0 bases, with 11 bases between them. The CDR3 protein is CAISRTGSSYNEQFF. The CDR3 nucleotides are TGTGCCATCAGTCGGACGGGAAGCTCCTACAATGAGCAGTTCTTC.

This clone was picked up a small number of times. V usage is TRBV6-4 and J usage is TRBJ1-5; 7 bases line up with TRBD1. Trimming at V came to 5 bases and at J to 2 bases, leaving 3 bases not matched to a gene. The germline V gene has CDR1 MRHNA and CDR2 SNTAGT. This CDR3 has 14 amino acids. CDR3: CASSPGGGNQPQHF. The CDR3 coding sequence is TGTGCCAGCAGTCCAGGGGGAGGCAATCAGCCCCAGCATTTT.

This chain connects TRBV30 to TRBJ1-5, with D hard to call. CDR3 length: 12 amino acids. Per the germline V gene, CDR1 is GTSNPN and CDR2 is SVGIG (reference sequence). Trimming took 6 bases from V and 3 from J, leaving 9 bases between them. CDR3 sequence (DNA): TGTGCCTGCGACACGAACAATCAGCCCCAGCATTTT. Protein: CACDTNNQPQHF. Drawing the rest from reference TRBV30 and TRBJ1-5, the complete variable domain is SQTIHQWPATLVQPVGSPLSLECTVEGTSNPNLYWYRQAAGRGLQLLFYSVGIGQISSEVPQNLSASRPQDRQFILSSKKLLLSDSGFYLCACDTNNQPQHFGDGTRLSIL.

As for this clone: At one end the junction does not follow the germline gene, possibly because of a read error. V gene TRBV7-9 combines with J gene TRBJ2-7; D not resolved. The CDR3 extends over 15 amino acids. Germline CDR1 is SEHNR and CDR2 is FQNEAQ (reference sequence). The CDR3 region is CSSSSAGSFSYEQYF. The CDR3 DNA reads as TGTTCCAGCAGCTCAGCCGGGTCCTTTTCCTACGAGCAGTACTTC.

The chain uses TRBV7-2 and TRBJ2-7; D possibly corresponds to TRBD1 (5 bases). V was clipped by 1 base and J by 2 bases, with 12 bases between them. Germline values: CDR1 SGHTA, CDR2 FQGNSA. This CDR3 spans 15 amino acids. CDR3 coding DNA: TGTGCCAGCAGCTTAGTCGAGGCAGGGACCTACGAGCAGTACTTC. Its protein is CASSLVEAGTYEQYF.

DNA of the CDR3: TGTGCCAGCAGCTCCTACCGGGGGGGTTTGGATGAGCAGTTCTTC. As protein: CASSSYRGGLDEQFF. The rearrangement uses TRBV7-2 and TRBJ2-1; 8 positions agree with TRBD2. Germline CDR1 reads SGHTA; CDR2 reads FQGNSA. The ends lost 4 bases at V and 8 bases at J; junction bases unmatched: 10. The CDR3 is made up of 15 amino acids. The full variable domain, with the rest looked up from reference TRBV7-2 and TRBJ2-1, is GAGVSQSPSNKVTEKGKDVELRCDPISGHTALYWYRQSLGQGLEFLIYFQGNSAPDKSGLPSDRFSAERTGGSVSTLTIQRTQQEDSAVYLCASSSYRGGLDEQFFGPGTRLTVL.

This chain links TRBV5-4 with TRBJ1-4; D gene ambiguous. Germline lookup yields CDR1 SGHNT and CDR2 YYREEE (reference sequence). V lost 4 bases, J lost 5 bases, and 18 bases lay in between. The CDR3 sequence is 16 residues long. As DNA, the CDR3 is TGTGCCAGCAGCACAAATCCGGGGAGTAGGAATGAAAAACTGTTTTTT. It specifies CASSTNPGSRNEKLFF.

This clone showed up just a few times. J is TRBJ2-7 and V is TRBV10-3, with D unresolved. The CDR3 is 10 residues long. The germline gives CDR1 ENHRY, CDR2 SYGVKD. V was cut by 11 bases and J by 4 bases, with 9 bases left in between. CDR3 sequence reads: CAVGRYEQYF. The CDR3 DNA reads TGTGCCGTTGGGCGTTACGAGCAGTACTTC.

V and J are TRBV18 and TRBJ2-1; 12 nucleotides line up with TRBD2. V lost 3 bases, J lost 7 bases, and 4 bases stayed unmatched. The CDR3 sequence is 15 residues long. CDR1 and CDR2 from the germline V gene are KGHSH and LQKENI. The CDR3: CASSPTLAGGNEQFF. The CDR3 nucleotides read TGTGCCAGCTCACCCACTCTAGCGGGAGGGAATGAGCAGTTCTTC.

The chain links TRBV30 to TRBJ1-4; D is perhaps TRBD1 (6 bases). V lost 1 base, J lost 5 bases, and 11 bases lay in between. Looked up from germline, CDR1 is GTSNPN and CDR2 is SVGIG (reference sequence). The CDR3 has 14 residues. The CDR3, as DNA: TGTGCCTGGAGTGCAACAGGGTGGAATGAAAAACTGTTTTTT. The encoded protein is CAWSATGWNEKLFF.

This clone appeared a single time. The rearrangement uses TRBV7-2 and TRBJ2-1, with D tentatively TRBD1 (6 bases). V lost 4 bases, J lost 6 bases, and 10 bases lay in between. CDR1 is SGHTA and CDR2 is FQGNSA in the germline V gene. The CDR3 loop spans 13 amino acids. CDR3 in amino acids: CASSSQGSNEQFF. The CDR3 DNA reads as TGTGCCAGCAGCTCTCAGGGGTCCAATGAGCAGTTCTTC.

A single count supports this clone. J is TRBJ2-7 and V is TRBV18; TRBD1 agrees at 8 bases. Trimming at V came to 2 bases and at J to 5 bases, leaving 8 bases not matched to a gene. Germline V gives CDR1 KGHSH, CDR2 LQKENI. The CDR3 has 15 amino acids. The DNA of the CDR3 is TGTGCCAGCTCACCAGGGCAGGGGGCCGGCCACGAGCAGTACTTC. It encodes CASSPGQGAGHEQYF.

The CDR3 is CASSKVRGSRGNTEAFF. In DNA form, the CDR3 reads TGTGCCAGCAGCAAGGTCAGGGGAAGCAGGGGGAACACTGAAGCTTTCTTT. This sequence joins TRBV21-1 and TRBJ1-1; the D call in the table, TRBD1, was not verified against the DNA. TRBV21-1 is listed as a pseudogene. CDR3 size: 17 residues.

V usage is TRBV7-9 and J usage is TRBJ1-2, with 9 nucleotides matching TRBD1. With V trimmed by 1 base and J by 8 bases, 8 bases remained unmatched. This CDR3 has 15 amino acids. CDR1 and CDR2 from the germline V gene are SEHNR and FQNEAQ (reference sequence). The CDR3 sequence is CASSLGQGDPRGYTF. The CDR3 nucleotides are TGTGCCAGCAGCTTAGGACAGGGGGATCCCCGGGGCTACACCTTC.

J is TRBJ1-1 and V is TRBV6-1, with 7 bases lining up with TRBD1. The CDR3 consists of 13 residues. J was trimmed by 11 bases and V by 5 bases; bases with no gene match: 11. CDR1 is MNHNS and CDR2 is SASEGT in the germline V gene. As DNA, the CDR3 is TGTGCCAGCAGTTCTCGGACAGGATCGGGCGCTTTCTTT. It codes for CASSSRTGSGAFF.

The genes are TRBV6-5 and TRBJ2-5; TRBD2 aligns across 9 bases. CDR1 and CDR2 from the germline V gene are MNHEY and SVGAGI. This CDR3 contains 13 residues. The J segment lost 5 bases and the V segment lost 6 bases, leaving 4 bases of the junction unmatched. The CDR3 nucleotides read TGTGCCAGCAGGGGGACTAGCTTGGAGACCCAGTACTTC. Its translation: CASRGTSLETQYF.

The chain joins TRBV5-6 to TRBJ2-6, with 8 bases fitting TRBD1. Germline loops: CDR1 SGHDT, CDR2 YYEEEE. The CDR3 is 18 amino acids. The junction had 7 bases not matched to a gene; V was cut back by 1 base and J by 1 base. The DNA of the CDR3 is TGTGCCAGCAGCTTGTCCAGGGGGCGCGGGTCTGGGGCCAACGTCCTGACTTTC. Amino acids: CASSLSRGRGSGANVLTF.

The J gene is TRBJ2-1, the V gene TRBV5-8, with D maybe TRBD1 (6 bases). CDR3 size: 15 residues. The germline V gene has CDR1 SGHTS and CDR2 YDEGEE. Trimming pared 4 bases from V and 4 bases from J, leaving 15 bases between. The CDR3 reads CASSPGQRTYNEQFF. The DNA of the CDR3 is TGTGCCAGCAGCCCTGGACAGAGAACATACAATGAGCAGTTCTTC.

CDR3 region: CASSMGRAVTGELFF. The CDR3 coding sequence is TGTGCCAGTAGCATGGGCAGGGCGGTCACCGGGGAGCTGTTTTTT. V and J are TRBV19 and TRBJ2-2; D perhaps matches TRBD1 (5 bases). The germline V and J ends were trimmed by 6 bases and 4 bases, with 15 bases remaining between them. This CDR3 is built from 15 residues. The germline V gene has CDR1 LNHDA and CDR2 SQIVND (reference sequence).

This chain joins TRBV18 and TRBJ2-2, with D perhaps TRBD2 (5 bases). V was trimmed by 2 bases and J by 6 bases, leaving 10 bases between them. The CDR3 consists of 14 residues. Germline CDR1 is KGHSH and CDR2 is LQKENI. The CDR3 bases are TGTGCCAGCTCACCATTTCGGGGAGCCGGGGAGCTGTTTTTT. Amino acid sequence: CASSPFRGAGELFF.

The chain couples TRBV5-8 to TRBJ1-4; D gene ambiguous. This CDR3 comprises 14 residues. Germline loops: CDR1 SGHTS, CDR2 YDEGEE. CDR3 bases: TGTGCTTGCAGTGTGACTTCAACTAATGAAAAACTGTTTTTT. Its protein is CACSVTSTNEKLFF. The variable domain in full, with the rest retrieved from reference TRBV5-8 and TRBJ1-4, is EAGVTQSPTHLIKTRGQQATLRCSPISGHTSVYWYQQALGLGLQFLLWYDEGEERNRGNFPPRFSGRQFPNYSSELNVNALELEDSALYLCACSVTSTNEKLFFGSGTQLSVL.